The T cell receptor beta chain under discussion was sequenced for a study of radiation and T cells in renal cell carcinoma. Study outcomes and limitations: From baseline, blood top tumor clonotypes peaked at 2 weeks post-radiation.

Time point specified: blood 2 weeks post-SBRT. Treatment defined: 15 Gy SBRT to primary tumor, nephrectomy 4 weeks later. After SBRT, blood was collected at 2 and 4 weeks, plus baseline. The tumor was a clear cell renal cell carcinoma. Assay used: immunoSEQ multiplex PCR; TCRdb lists only in-frame clones, some missing. The table lists some 130,000 clones, around four fifths of them singletons. With 0 bases clipped from V and 8 bases from J, the junction kept 6 bases outside the gene matches. The CDR3 is 15 residues long. From germline, CDR1 is SGHKS and CDR2 YYEKEE (reference sequence). This clone was recorded once. The antigen is not known.

The origin of this receptor is a woman between 55 and 75 years old with renal cell carcinoma. Sequences were derived from blood, sampled from a patient whose treatment included radiotherapy and nephrectomy. This chain connects TRBV5-5 to TRBJ1-3; TRBD1 aligns across 9 bases. The DNA of the CDR3 is TGTGCCAGCAGCTTGGGACAGGGGGTTGTAGACACCATATATTTT. Translating it yields CASSLGQGVVDTIYF. The full variable domain, rest sourced from reference TRBV5-5 and TRBJ1-3, is DAGVTQSPTHLIKTRGQQVTLRCSPISGHKSVSWYQQVLGQGPQFIFQYYEKEERGRGNFPDRFSARQFPNYSSELNVNALLLGDSALYLCASSLGQGVVDTIYFGEGSWLTVV.